The 2 T cell receptor beta chains listed next were all sequenced from one sample in a study of post-analysis software for immune sequencing data. Study-level findings and limits: Five or six TRBV segments, TRBV5-6, TRBV5-1 and TRBV20-1 among them, were found more frequent in patients than controls.

Unique molecular identifiers featured in each of the TCR beta cDNA libraries. TCRdb redid the calling of the PCR reads with MiXCR, one entry per CDR3 protein. Seen here are roughly 170,000 distinct CDR3 sequences, 25% to 35% observed once, and the top ten hold about 1.4%. Their antigens remain unidentified. The specimen sequenced was blood. The receptors originated from a girl aged 10 to 17 with multiple sclerosis.

This clonotype was seen ten or more times. This sequence joins TRBV20-1 and TRBJ2-1; D remains unclear. CDR3 length: 14 amino acids. V lost 6 bases to trimming and J lost 1 base, with 13 bases between them. The germline gives CDR1 DFQATT, CDR2 SNEGSKA (reference sequence). The CDR3 DNA reads TGCAGTGCCCCCTCTAGTCATTCCTACAATGAGCAGTTCTTC. This gives the protein CSAPSSHSYNEQFF.

In its sample, this clonotype was seen a few times. The chain uses TRBV28 and TRBJ1-5; D gene ambiguous. The V gene lost 5 bases and the J gene lost 1 base, with 18 bases spanning the gap. This CDR3 has 17 amino acids. Germline V gene data show CDR1 as MDHEN and CDR2 as SYDVKM. The CDR3 coding sequence is TGTGCCAGCAGTCCCCCTCCAAAGGTTCGGAGCAATCAGCCCCAGCATTTT. Translation gives CASSPPPKVRSNQPQHF.